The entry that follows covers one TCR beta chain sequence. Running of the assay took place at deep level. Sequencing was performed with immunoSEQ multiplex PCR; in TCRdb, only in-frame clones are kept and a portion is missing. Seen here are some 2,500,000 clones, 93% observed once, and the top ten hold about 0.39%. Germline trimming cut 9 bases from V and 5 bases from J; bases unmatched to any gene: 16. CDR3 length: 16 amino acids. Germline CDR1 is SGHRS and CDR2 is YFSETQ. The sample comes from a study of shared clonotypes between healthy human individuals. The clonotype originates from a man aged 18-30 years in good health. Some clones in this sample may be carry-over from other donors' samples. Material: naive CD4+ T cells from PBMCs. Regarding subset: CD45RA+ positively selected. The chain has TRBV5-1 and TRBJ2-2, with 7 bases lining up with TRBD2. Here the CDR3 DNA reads TGCGCCACCACTACTCTTGCAGCGGGAAATACCGGGGAGCTGTTTTTT. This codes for CATTTLAAGNTGELFF.